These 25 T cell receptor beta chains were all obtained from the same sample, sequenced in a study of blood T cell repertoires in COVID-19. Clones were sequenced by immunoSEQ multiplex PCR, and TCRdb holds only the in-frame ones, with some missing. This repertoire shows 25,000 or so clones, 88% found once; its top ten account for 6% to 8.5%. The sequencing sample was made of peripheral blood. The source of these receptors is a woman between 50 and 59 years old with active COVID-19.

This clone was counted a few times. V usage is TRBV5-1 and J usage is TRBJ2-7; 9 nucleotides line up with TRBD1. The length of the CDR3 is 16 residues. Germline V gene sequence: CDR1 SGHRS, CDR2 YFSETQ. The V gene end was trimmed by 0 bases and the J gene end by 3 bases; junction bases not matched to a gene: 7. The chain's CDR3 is CASSLVTGQGIYEQYF. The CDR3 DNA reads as TGCGCCAGCAGCTTGGTTACGGGACAGGGAATCTACGAGCAGTACTTC.

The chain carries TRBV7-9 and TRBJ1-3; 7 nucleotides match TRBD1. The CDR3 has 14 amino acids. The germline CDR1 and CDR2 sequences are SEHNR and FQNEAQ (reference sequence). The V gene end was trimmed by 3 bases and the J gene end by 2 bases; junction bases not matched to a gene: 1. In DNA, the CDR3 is TGTGCCAGCAGCTTGACAGGGACTGGAAACACCATATATTTT. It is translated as CASSLTGTGNTIYF.

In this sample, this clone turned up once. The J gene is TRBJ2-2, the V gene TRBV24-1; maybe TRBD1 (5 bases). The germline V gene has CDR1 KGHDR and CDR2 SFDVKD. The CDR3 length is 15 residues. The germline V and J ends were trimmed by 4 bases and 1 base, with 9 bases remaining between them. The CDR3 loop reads CATSEGVGNTGELFF. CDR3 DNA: TGTGCCACCAGTGAAGGGGTCGGGAACACCGGGGAGCTGTTTTTT.

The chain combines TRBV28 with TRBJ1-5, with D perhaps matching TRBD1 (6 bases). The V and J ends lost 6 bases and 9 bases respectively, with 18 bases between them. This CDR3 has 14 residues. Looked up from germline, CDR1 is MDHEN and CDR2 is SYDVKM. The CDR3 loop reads CASRSRQASGPQHF. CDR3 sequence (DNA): TGTGCCAGCAGATCCCGACAGGCCTCGGGGCCCCAGCATTTT. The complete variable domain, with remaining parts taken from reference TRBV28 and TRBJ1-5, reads DVKVTQSSRYLVKRTGEKVFLECVQDMDHENMFWYRQDPGLGLRLIYFSYDVKMKEKGDIPEGYSVSREKKERFSLILESASTNQTSMYLCASRSRQASGPQHFGDGTRLSIL.

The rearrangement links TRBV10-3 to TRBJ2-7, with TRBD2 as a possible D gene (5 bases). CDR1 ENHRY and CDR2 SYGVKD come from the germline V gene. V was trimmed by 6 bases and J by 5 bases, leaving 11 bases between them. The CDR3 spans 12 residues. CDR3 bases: TGTGCCATCAGGAATGCGGGCGACGAGCAGTACTTC. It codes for CAIRNAGDEQYF.

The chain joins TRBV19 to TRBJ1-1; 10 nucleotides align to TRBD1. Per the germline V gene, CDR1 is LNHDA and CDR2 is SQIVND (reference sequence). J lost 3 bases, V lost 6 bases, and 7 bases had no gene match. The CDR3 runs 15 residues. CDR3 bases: TGTGCCAGTAGGACATTTGGGACAGGGGACACTGAAGCTTTCTTT. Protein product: CASRTFGTGDTEAFF.

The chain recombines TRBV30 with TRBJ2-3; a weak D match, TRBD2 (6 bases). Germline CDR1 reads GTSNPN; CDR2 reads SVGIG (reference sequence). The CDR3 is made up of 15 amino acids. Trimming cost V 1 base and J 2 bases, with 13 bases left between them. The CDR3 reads CAWSGRGLDTDTQYF. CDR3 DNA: TGTGCCTGGAGTGGAAGGGGACTCGACACAGATACGCAGTATTTT.

The CDR3 DNA reads as TGTGCCAGCAGCTTGGGTACTACTTACAATGAGCAGTTCTTC. Its protein is CASSLGTTYNEQFF. This chain joins TRBV5-4 and TRBJ2-1; D unclear. The CDR3 is 14 amino acids. Trimming pared 0 bases from V and 4 bases from J, leaving 8 bases between. Germline V gene data show CDR1 as SGHNT and CDR2 as YYREEE (reference sequence).

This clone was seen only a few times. CDR3 nucleotide sequence: TGTGCCAGTAGTATAGGCACCGGGACAGATGGGACCCAGTACTTC. It specifies CASSIGTGTDGTQYF. The chain joins TRBV19 to TRBJ2-5; the match to TRBD1 covers 7 bases. There are 15 residues in the CDR3. CDR1 LNHDA and CDR2 SQIVND come from the germline V gene (reference sequence). The trim removed 1 base at V and 7 bases at J, leaving 9 bases unmatched. The entire variable domain, with the rest obtained from reference TRBV19 and TRBJ2-5, is as follows: DGGITQSPKYLFRKEGQNVTLSCEQNLNHDAMYWYRQDPGQGLRLIYYSQIVNDFQKGDIAEGYSVSREKKESFPLTVTSAQKNPTAFYLCASSIGTGTDGTQYFGPGTRLLVL.

This CDR3 reads CASSAGGLNNEQFF. CDR3 DNA sequence: TGTGCCAGCAGCGCCGGGGGACTGAACAATGAGCAGTTCTTC. The chain is built from TRBV9 and TRBJ2-1, with D perhaps matching TRBD2 (6 bases). V was cut by 3 bases and J by 5 bases, with 12 bases left in between. Germline V gene lookup returns CDR1 SGDLS and CDR2 YYNGEE. CDR3 length: 14 residues.

For the CDR3, the DNA is TGTGCCAGCAGTCGGGACAGAAATTCACCCCTCCACTTT. It yields the protein CASSRDRNSPLHF. The gene calls are TRBV6-4 and TRBJ1-6, with 7 nucleotides matching TRBD1. From germline, CDR1 is MRHNA and CDR2 SNTAGT. V gave up 5 bases and J gave up 7 bases; unmatched junction bases: 2. CDR3 length: 13 residues.

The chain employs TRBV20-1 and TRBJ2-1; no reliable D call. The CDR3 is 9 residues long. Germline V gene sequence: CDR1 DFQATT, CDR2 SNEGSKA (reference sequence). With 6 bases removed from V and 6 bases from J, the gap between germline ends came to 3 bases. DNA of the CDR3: TGCAGTGCCAGCAATGAGCAGTTCTTC. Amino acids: CSASNEQFF.

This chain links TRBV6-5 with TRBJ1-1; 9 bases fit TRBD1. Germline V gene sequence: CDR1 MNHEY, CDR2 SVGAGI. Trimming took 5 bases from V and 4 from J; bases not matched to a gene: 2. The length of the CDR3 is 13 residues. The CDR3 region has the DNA TGTGCCAGCAGTCGGGGACAGGGCACTGAAGCTTTCTTT. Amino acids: CASSRGQGTEAFF.

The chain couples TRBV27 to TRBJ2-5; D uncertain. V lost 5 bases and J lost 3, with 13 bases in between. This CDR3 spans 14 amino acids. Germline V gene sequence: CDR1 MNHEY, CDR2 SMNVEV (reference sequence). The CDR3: CASSDTTSKETQYF. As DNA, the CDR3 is TGTGCCAGCAGTGACACGACAAGTAAAGAGACCCAGTACTTC.

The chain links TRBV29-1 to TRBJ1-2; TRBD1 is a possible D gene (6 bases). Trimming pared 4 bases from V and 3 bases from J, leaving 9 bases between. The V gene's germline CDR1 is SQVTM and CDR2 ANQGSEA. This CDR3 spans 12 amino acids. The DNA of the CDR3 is TGCAGCGTTGTTCAGGGGCACTATGGCTACACCTTC. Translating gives CSVVQGHYGYTF.

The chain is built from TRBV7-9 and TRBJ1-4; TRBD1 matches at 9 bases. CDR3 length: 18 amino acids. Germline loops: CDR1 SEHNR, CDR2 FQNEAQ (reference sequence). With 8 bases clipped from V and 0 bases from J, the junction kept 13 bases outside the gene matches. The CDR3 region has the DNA TGTGCCAGCGTTTCTCGGACAGGGGCCAGTTCAACTAATGAAAAACTGTTTTTT. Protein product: CASVSRTGASSTNEKLFF.

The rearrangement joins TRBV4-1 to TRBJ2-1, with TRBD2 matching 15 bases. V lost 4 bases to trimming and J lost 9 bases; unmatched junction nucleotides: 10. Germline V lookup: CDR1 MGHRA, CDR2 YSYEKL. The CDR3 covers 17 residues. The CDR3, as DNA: TGCGCCAGCAGCCGCGGGACTAGCGGGAGGAAAGTTACTGAGCAGTTCTTC. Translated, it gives CASSRGTSGRKVTEQFF.

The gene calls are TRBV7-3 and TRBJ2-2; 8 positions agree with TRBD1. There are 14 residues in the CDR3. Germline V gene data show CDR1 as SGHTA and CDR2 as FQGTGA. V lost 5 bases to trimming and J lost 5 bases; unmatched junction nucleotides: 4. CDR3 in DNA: TGTGCCAGCAGCCCCGGACAGGGAACCGGGGAGCTGTTTTTT. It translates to CASSPGQGTGELFF.

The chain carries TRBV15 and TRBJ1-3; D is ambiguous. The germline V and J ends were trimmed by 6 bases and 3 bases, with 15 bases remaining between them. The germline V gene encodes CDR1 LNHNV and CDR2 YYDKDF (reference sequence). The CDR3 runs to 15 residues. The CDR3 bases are TGTGCCACCAGTCCTGGAGGATCTGGTGGAAACACCATATATTTT. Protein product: CATSPGGSGGNTIYF.

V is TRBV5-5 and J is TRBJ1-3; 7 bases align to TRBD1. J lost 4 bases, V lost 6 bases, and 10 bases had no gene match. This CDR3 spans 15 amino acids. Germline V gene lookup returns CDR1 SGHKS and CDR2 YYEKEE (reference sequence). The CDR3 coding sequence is TGTGCCAGCAACATTATTGGGACAGAAGGAAACACCATATATTTT. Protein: CASNIIGTEGNTIYF. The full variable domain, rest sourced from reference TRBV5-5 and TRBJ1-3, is DAGVTQSPTHLIKTRGQQVTLRCSPISGHKSVSWYQQVLGQGPQFIFQYYEKEERGRGNFPDRFSARQFPNYSSELNVNALLLGDSALYLCASNIIGTEGNTIYFGEGSWLTVV.

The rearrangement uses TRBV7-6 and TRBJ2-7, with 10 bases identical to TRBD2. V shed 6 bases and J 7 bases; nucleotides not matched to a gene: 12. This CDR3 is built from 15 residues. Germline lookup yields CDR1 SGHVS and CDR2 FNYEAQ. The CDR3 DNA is TGTGCCAGCAGTCAATCTAGCGGGGGCTCCTTGGAGCAGTACTTC. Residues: CASSQSSGGSLEQYF.

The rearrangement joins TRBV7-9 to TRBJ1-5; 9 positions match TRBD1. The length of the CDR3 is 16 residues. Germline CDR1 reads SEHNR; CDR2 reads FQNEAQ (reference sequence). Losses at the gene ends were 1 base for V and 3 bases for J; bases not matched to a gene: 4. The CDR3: CASSLGTGVPNQPQHF. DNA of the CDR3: TGTGCCAGCAGCTTAGGGACAGGGGTTCCCAATCAGCCCCAGCATTTT.

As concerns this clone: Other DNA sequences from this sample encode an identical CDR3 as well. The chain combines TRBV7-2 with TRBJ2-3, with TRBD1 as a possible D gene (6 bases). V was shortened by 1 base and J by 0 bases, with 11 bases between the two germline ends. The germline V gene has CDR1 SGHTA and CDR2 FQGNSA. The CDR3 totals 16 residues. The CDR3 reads CASSLVAGASTDTQYF. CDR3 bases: TGTGCCAGCAGCTTAGTGGCAGGGGCCAGCACAGATACGCAGTATTTT. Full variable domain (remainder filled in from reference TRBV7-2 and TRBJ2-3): GAGVSQSPSNKVTEKGKDVELRCDPISGHTALYWYRQSLGQGLEFLIYFQGNSAPDKSGLPSDRFSAERTGGSVSTLTIQRTQQEDSAVYLCASSLVAGASTDTQYFGPGTRLTVL.

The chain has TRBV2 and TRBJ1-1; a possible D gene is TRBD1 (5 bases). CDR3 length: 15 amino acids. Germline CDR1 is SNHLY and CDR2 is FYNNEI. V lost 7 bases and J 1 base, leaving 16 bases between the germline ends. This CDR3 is CASKKDRQGNTEAFF. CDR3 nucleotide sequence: TGTGCCAGCAAAAAAGATCGGCAGGGGAACACTGAAGCTTTCTTT. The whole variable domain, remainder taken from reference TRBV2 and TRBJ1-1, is EPEVTQTPSHQVTQMGQEVILRCVPISNHLYFYWYRQILGQKVEFLVSFYNNEISEKSEIFDDQFSVERPDGSNFTLKIRSTKLEDSAMYFCASKKDRQGNTEAFFGQGTRLTVV.

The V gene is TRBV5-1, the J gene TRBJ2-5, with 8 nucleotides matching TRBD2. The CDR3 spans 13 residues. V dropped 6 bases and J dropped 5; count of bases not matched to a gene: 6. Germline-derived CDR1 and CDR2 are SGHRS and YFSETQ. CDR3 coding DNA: TGCGCCAGCATTCGGGAGGGCCTCGAGACCCAGTACTTC. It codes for CASIREGLETQYF.